The rows below give T cell receptor beta chains drawn from one sample of a study of cytomegalovirus exposure and HLA in healthy donors. The table came from immunoSEQ multiplex PCR; TCRdb's copy has only in-frame clones and leaves some out. The sample carries some 190,000 clones, roughly 78% recorded once. Sequencing used PBMCs. These receptors originate from a woman aged 25 to 39 in good health and CMV-seronegative. Each CDR3 is given with its conserved first and last residue. The D gene is left open where the match is weak. Clone size is shown for a subset of rows, as once, few, many or a class of expanded clone.

d_call: TRBD1; v_call: TRBV5-6; j_call: TRBJ1-4; clone_size: -; cdr3_aa: CASSERDSEKLFF; cdr3_nt: TGTGCCAGCAGCGAACGGGACAGTGAAAAACTGTTTTTT
d_call: TRBD2; v_call: TRBV6-5; j_call: TRBJ2-5; clone_size: few; cdr3_aa: CASSSTGGAQETQYF; cdr3_nt: TGTGCCAGCAGTTCCACGGGGGGGGCCCAAGAGACCCAGTACTTC
d_call: TRBD2; v_call: TRBV4-2; j_call: TRBJ2-3; clone_size: -; cdr3_aa: CASSQEGIAGGDTQYF; cdr3_nt: TGTGCCAGCAGCCAAGAAGGAATAGCGGGGGGAGATACGCAGTATTTT
d_call: TRBD1; v_call: TRBV6-5; j_call: TRBJ1-1; clone_size: -; cdr3_aa: CASSRTQGDTEAFF; cdr3_nt: TGTGCCAGCAGCCGGACCCAGGGGGACACTGAAGCTTTCTTT
d_call: -; v_call: TRBV5-5; j_call: TRBJ1-1; clone_size: -; cdr3_aa: CASSPTQLEAFF; cdr3_nt: TGTGCCAGCAGCCCGACTCAGTTAGAAGCTTTCTTT
d_call: -; v_call: TRBV29-1; j_call: TRBJ1-3; clone_size: -; cdr3_aa: CSYTGRENTIYF; cdr3_nt: TGCAGCTACACAGGGCGAGAAAACACCATATATTTT
d_call: -; v_call: TRBV6-1; j_call: TRBJ1-6; clone_size: -; cdr3_aa: CASSALVGGQNSPLHF; cdr3_nt: TGTGCCAGCAGTGCATTAGTCGGGGGGCAGAATTCACCCCTCCACTTT
d_call: -; v_call: TRBV27; j_call: TRBJ1-2; clone_size: many; cdr3_aa: CASSLSTASNGYTF; cdr3_nt: TGTGCCAGCAGTTTATCGACAGCCAGTAATGGCTACACCTTC
d_call: -; v_call: TRBV18; j_call: TRBJ2-5; clone_size: -; cdr3_aa: CASSPPSEETQYF; cdr3_nt: TGTGCCAGCTCACCCCCTAGTGAGGAGACCCAGTACTTC
d_call: -; v_call: TRBV10-3; j_call: TRBJ2-7; clone_size: -; cdr3_aa: CAISSHRTFYEQYF; cdr3_nt: TGTGCCATCAGTTCTCACCGGACATTCTACGAGCAGTACTTC
d_call: -; v_call: TRBV7-7; j_call: TRBJ1-4; clone_size: few; cdr3_aa: CASSLGRGSVNEKLFF; cdr3_nt: TGTGCCAGCAGCTTAGGTCGGGGATCGGTTAATGAAAAACTGTTTTTT
d_call: TRBD1; v_call: TRBV19; j_call: TRBJ2-2; clone_size: -; cdr3_aa: CASSDRGNTGELFF; cdr3_nt: TGTGCCAGTAGTGACAGGGGGAACACCGGGGAGCTGTTTTTT
d_call: -; v_call: TRBV5-6; j_call: TRBJ2-3; clone_size: -; cdr3_aa: CASSLGRESTDTQYF; cdr3_nt: TGTGCCAGCAGCTTGGGCAGGGAAAGCACAGATACGCAGTATTTT
d_call: -; v_call: TRBV7-3; j_call: TRBJ2-2; clone_size: -; cdr3_aa: CASSLTGGPNTGELFF; cdr3_nt: TGTGCCAGCAGCTTAACCGGGGGGCCTAACACCGGGGAGCTGTTTTTT
d_call: -; v_call: TRBV5-1; j_call: TRBJ1-2; clone_size: -; cdr3_aa: CASSLGGVYDYGYTF; cdr3_nt: TGCGCCAGCAGCTTGGGGGGGGTCTACGACTATGGCTACACCTTC
d_call: TRBD2; v_call: TRBV2; j_call: TRBJ2-1; clone_size: -; cdr3_aa: CASSERPTSGGANEQFF; cdr3_nt: TGTGCCAGCAGTGAGCGCCCGACTAGCGGGGGGGCAAACGAGCAGTTCTTC
d_call: -; v_call: TRBV5-1; j_call: TRBJ2-3; clone_size: -; cdr3_aa: CASSPSTRGTDTQYF; cdr3_nt: TGCGCCAGCAGCCCGTCGACTAGGGGCACAGATACGCAGTATTTT
d_call: -; v_call: TRBV29-1; j_call: TRBJ1-2; clone_size: -; cdr3_aa: CSVPTGGTYYGYTF; cdr3_nt: TGCAGCGTTCCCACCGGGGGGACTTATTATGGCTACACCTTC
d_call: -; v_call: TRBV7-9; j_call: TRBJ1-2; clone_size: few; cdr3_aa: CASSLGVTYGYTF; cdr3_nt: TGTGCCAGCAGCTTAGGCGTCACCTATGGCTACACCTTC
d_call: TRBD2; v_call: TRBV9; j_call: TRBJ2-1; clone_size: -; cdr3_aa: CASSRLAGGVYNEQFF; cdr3_nt: TGTGCCAGCAGCCGACTAGCGGGGGGTGTATACAATGAGCAGTTCTTC
d_call: TRBD1; v_call: TRBV4-3; j_call: TRBJ2-3; clone_size: -; cdr3_aa: CASSRRQGAGTQYF; cdr3_nt: TGCGCCAGCAGCCGACGACAGGGGGCAGGTACGCAGTATTTT
d_call: TRBD2; v_call: TRBV5-6; j_call: TRBJ2-7; clone_size: -; cdr3_aa: CASSITSGGGYEQYF; cdr3_nt: TGTGCCAGCAGCATAACTAGCGGGGGAGGTTACGAGCAGTACTTC
d_call: -; v_call: TRBV5-1; j_call: TRBJ1-3; clone_size: -; cdr3_aa: CASSLVMADSGNTIYF; cdr3_nt: TGCGCCAGCAGCTTGGTGATGGCGGACTCTGGAAACACCATATATTTT
d_call: TRBD2; v_call: TRBV10-3; j_call: TRBJ2-1; clone_size: once; cdr3_aa: CATGPGTSGGSPLNEQFF; cdr3_nt: TGTGCCACCGGTCCCGGGACTAGCGGGGGGTCCCCGCTGAATGAGCAGTTCTTC
d_call: TRBD2; v_call: TRBV4-2; j_call: TRBJ2-7; clone_size: -; cdr3_aa: CASSQEGAGGEQYF; cdr3_nt: TGTGCCAGCAGCCAAGAAGGGGCGGGAGGTGAGCAGTACTTC
d_call: -; v_call: TRBV6-1; j_call: TRBJ1-2; clone_size: -; cdr3_aa: CASSGLGRGGYTF; cdr3_nt: TGTGCCAGCAGTGGCCTCGGGAGGGGCGGCTACACCTTC
d_call: -; v_call: TRBV6-5; j_call: TRBJ2-5; clone_size: -; cdr3_aa: CASSYQRSFQETQYF; cdr3_nt: TGTGCCAGCAGTTACCAGCGGAGCTTCCAAGAGACCCAGTACTTC
d_call: TRBD1; v_call: TRBV5-1; j_call: TRBJ1-1; clone_size: once; cdr3_aa: CASSFRGPEAFF; cdr3_nt: TGCGCCAGCAGCTTTAGGGGGCCCGAAGCTTTCTTT